This T cell receptor (beta chain) derives from a study of blood T cells in healthy people across ages. General observations from the study: With naive T cell percentage, TCR beta diversity showed a strong correlation. Not knowing donor CMV status may have confounded expanded clonotype changes.

The V gene's germline CDR1 is DFQATT and CDR2 SNEGSKA (reference sequence). J lost 7 bases, V lost 3 bases, and 9 bases had no gene match. The CDR3 runs 15 residues. In the case of this clonotype: Its cognate antigen is unknown.

Next came a second PCR, run for about 7 to 11 cycles, which used a sample-barcoded 5' primer along with a J-beta primer mix. TCRdb re-derived calls from the 5' RACE reads in MiXCR, one entry per CDR3 protein. This table has about 1.6 million distinct CDR3 sequences, about 32% appearing once. The TCR originated in a woman in her twenties or thirties in good health. The chain uses TRBV20-1 and TRBJ2-1; 10 bases agree with TRBD2. The material sequenced was blood. CDR3 in DNA: TGCAGTGCTAGCAGGTTAGCGGGAGGTTTAAATGAGCAGTTCTTC. Translated, it gives CSASRLAGGLNEQFF.